This TCR beta chain was profiled in a study of T cell repertoires in cytomegalovirus infection. The study's findings and limits: HLA-C-restricted, CMV-specific TCR beta clonotypes were dominant ex vivo.

TCRdb called the reads again in MiXCR, with one record for every CDR3 protein. The sample has some 180,000 distinct CDR3 sequences; about a sixth are singletons. Turning to this clonotype: Its antigen is currently unknown.

The sequence came from a human donor in good health (CMV status not recorded). Some clones in this sample may be carry-over from other donors' samples. Material for sequencing was CD8+ T cells from PBMCs.

The CDR3 loop reads CASCPERALTYNEQFF. CDR3 DNA sequence: TGTGCCAGCTGCCCGGAGAGAGCCTTGACCTACAATGAGCAGTTCTTC. The J gene is TRBJ2-1, the V gene TRBV6-2 or TRBV6-3; D is uncertain. Germline-derived CDR1 and CDR2 are MNHEY and SVGEGT. The CDR3 loop spans 16 amino acids. V lost 8 bases to trimming and J lost 2 bases, with 19 bases between them.